The rows below give T cell receptor beta chains drawn from one sample of a study of cytomegalovirus exposure and HLA in healthy donors. TCRdb keeps only in-frame clones here, not all; method: immunoSEQ multiplex PCR. This sample's clone table lists some 110,000 clones. Sequences were obtained from PBMCs. These receptors were collected from a middle-aged man in good health and CMV-seropositive. Both conserved end residues are part of each CDR3. The D gene is left open where the match is weak.

j_gene: TRBJ1-2
d_gene: -
v_gene: TRBV5-1
CDR3aa: CASSSGLLNYGYTF
CDR3nt: TGCGCCAGCAGCTCGGGACTACTGAACTATGGCTACACCTTC

j_gene: TRBJ2-1
d_gene: TRBD2
v_gene: TRBV19
CDR3aa: CASSERLAGGYEQFF
CDR3nt: TGTGCCAGTAGTGAGCGGCTAGCGGGAGGCTATGAGCAGTTCTTC

j_gene: TRBJ1-1
d_gene: -
v_gene: TRBV5-1
CDR3aa: CASSWGPGGGTNTEAFF
CDR3nt: TGCGCCAGCAGCTGGGGGCCGGGGGGCGGGACGAACACTGAAGCTTTCTTT

j_gene: TRBJ2-7
d_gene: TRBD1
v_gene: TRBV6-5
CDR3aa: CASSFTGTGLYEQYF
CDR3nt: TGTGCCAGCAGTTTCACCGGGACAGGGCTATACGAGCAGTACTTC

j_gene: TRBJ1-3
d_gene: -
v_gene: TRBV5-1
CDR3aa: CASSPRVGSGNTIYF
CDR3nt: TGCGCCAGCAGCCCCAGGGTCGGCTCTGGAAACACCATATATTTT

j_gene: TRBJ2-7
d_gene: TRBD2
v_gene: TRBV29-1
CDR3aa: CSVTTSGKYEQYF
CDR3nt: TGCAGCGTTACGACTAGCGGGAAATACGAGCAGTACTTC

j_gene: TRBJ2-7
d_gene: -
v_gene: TRBV28
CDR3aa: CASSYLTGYEQYF
CDR3nt: TGTGCCAGCAGTTACCTGACGGGATACGAGCAGTACTTC

j_gene: TRBJ2-7
d_gene: -
v_gene: TRBV7-2
CDR3aa: CASSLVGGAPSSYEQYF
CDR3nt: TGTGCCAGCAGCTTAGTTGGCGGGGCCCCGAGCTCCTACGAGCAGTACTTC

j_gene: TRBJ2-7
d_gene: TRBD1
v_gene: TRBV5-1
CDR3aa: CASSRMTGIDEQYF
CDR3nt: TGCGCCAGCAGCAGAATGACAGGGATAGACGAGCAGTACTTC

j_gene: TRBJ2-7
d_gene: TRBD1
v_gene: TRBV10-3
CDR3aa: CAIMGDRGYEQYF
CDR3nt: TGTGCCATCATGGGGGACAGGGGCTACGAGCAGTACTTC

j_gene: TRBJ2-7
d_gene: -
v_gene: TRBV27
CDR3aa: CASSFTGTLLYEQYF
CDR3nt: TGTGCCAGCAGCTTCACCGGGACTTTGCTCTACGAGCAGTACTTC

j_gene: TRBJ1-1
d_gene: TRBD1
v_gene: TRBV10-2
CDR3aa: CASSEFLGQILMNTEAFF
CDR3nt: TGCGCCAGCAGTGAGTTTTTGGGACAGATCCTCATGAACACTGAAGCTTTCTTT

j_gene: TRBJ1-1
d_gene: -
v_gene: TRBV19
CDR3aa: CASSIGTVMNTEAFF
CDR3nt: TGTGCCAGTAGTATAGGGACAGTAATGAACACTGAAGCTTTCTTT

j_gene: TRBJ1-5
d_gene: TRBD1
v_gene: TRBV29-1
CDR3aa: CSVEDSTGVGGQPQHF
CDR3nt: TGCAGCGTTGAGGATTCAACAGGGGTGGGGGGTCAGCCCCAGCATTTT